Below, 26 T cell receptor beta chains from the same sample are listed, as sequenced in a study of T cell responses to AZD1222 COVID-19 vaccine. Some clones are missing from TCRdb's copy, which holds only in-frame ones; the method was immunoSEQ multiplex PCR. The sample contains 85,000 to 90,000 clones, about 93% of which appear only once. This specimen consisted of peripheral blood, obtained on day 0 of MenACWY control vaccination. The receptors stem from an adult in good health.

The J gene is TRBJ2-1, the V gene TRBV4-2; the D gene is possibly TRBD2 (6 bases). The V end lost 4 bases, the J end lost 9 bases, and 16 bases lay between the germline ends. The germline V gene encodes CDR1 LGHNA and CDR2 YNFKEQ. This CDR3 has 14 amino acids. DNA for the CDR3: TGTGCCAGCAGCCTCCGGAGGGTTATGTCTGAGCAGTTCTTC. Residues: CASSLRRVMSEQFF.

The chain couples TRBV21-1 to TRBJ1-5; TRBD1 is taken as the D call from the table, unchecked against the DNA. TRBV21-1 constitutes a pseudogene. The CDR3 extends over 14 amino acids. The CDR3 region has the DNA TGTGCCAGCAGCGCCCGGGACACCAAGCAGCCCCAGCATTTT. It yields the protein CASSARDTKQPQHF.

The chain combines TRBV6-5 with TRBJ2-2; TRBD2 agrees at 8 bases. The ends lost 6 bases at V and 7 bases at J; junction bases unmatched: 4. This CDR3 region has 13 residues. The V gene's germline CDR1 is MNHEY and CDR2 SVGAGI. Written as DNA, the CDR3 is TGTGCCAGCAGAGGACTAGCTTACGGGGAGCTGTTTTTT. It encodes CASRGLAYGELFF.

As DNA, the CDR3 is TGTGCCAGCAGCACCCCCGGGCAGAATCAGCCCCAGCATTTT. This codes for CASSTPGQNQPQHF. This chain links TRBV28 with TRBJ1-5; D unresolved. CDR1 is MDHEN and CDR2 is SYDVKM in the germline V gene. The ends were cut back, 6 bases at V and 4 bases at J, with 13 bases in the middle. The CDR3 length is 14 residues.

Of note for this clone: One junction end does not reproduce the germline sequence, and a read error may be involved. The rearrangement links TRBV7-7 to TRBJ2-7, with a tentative D call TRBD2 (6 bases). The CDR3 sequence is 13 residues long. Germline assignment: CDR1 SSHAT and CDR2 FNYEAQ (reference sequence). In DNA, the CDR3 is TGTGCTAGCAGCCTCGGGGGTGGGCACGAGCAGTACTTC. It yields the protein CASSLGGGHEQYF.

The DNA of the CDR3 is TGTGCCAGTAGTGGGACACCTGGGGCGCCCCAGCATTTT. It encodes CASSGTPGAPQHF. The chain recombines TRBV19 with TRBJ1-5; D possibly corresponds to TRBD1 (6 bases). The CDR3 has 13 amino acids. V dropped 5 bases and J dropped 9 bases, with 14 bases sitting between them. Germline assignment: CDR1 LNHDA and CDR2 SQIVND (reference sequence).

This chain joins TRBV5-4 and TRBJ2-3; TRBD1 matches 9 bases. Germline trimming cut 7 bases from V and 1 base from J; bases unmatched to any gene: 7. Germline CDR1 reads SGHNT; CDR2 reads YYREEE (reference sequence). The CDR3 length is 15 residues. The CDR3 coding sequence is TGTGCCAGCCAACAGGGGGCTGCTGGCACAGATACGCAGTATTTT. This gives the protein CASQQGAAGTDTQYF.

The rearrangement joins TRBV19 to TRBJ1-5; D call uncertain. Germline CDR1 reads LNHDA; CDR2 reads SQIVND (reference sequence). V dropped 5 bases and J dropped 7 bases, with 12 bases sitting between them. CDR3 length equals 13 residues. The CDR3 protein is CASSAQTGQPQHF. The CDR3 DNA reads as TGTGCCAGTAGTGCCCAGACTGGGCAGCCCCAGCATTTT.

V and J are TRBV6-4 and TRBJ2-1, with D possibly being TRBD2 (5 bases). V was pared by 5 bases and J by 6 bases, with 20 bases between. Germline V gene data show CDR1 as MRHNA and CDR2 as SNTAGT. The CDR3 length is 16 residues. CDR3 bases: TGTGCCAGCAGTAGAGGTGGAGGAGCACTAGGCAATGAGCAGTTCTTC. This gives the protein CASSRGGGALGNEQFF.

The rearrangement links TRBV6-5 to TRBJ1-5; no definite D call. The CDR3 covers 14 residues. Trimming stripped 7 bases from V and 0 bases from J, with 10 bases between. Germline CDR1 is MNHEY and CDR2 is SVGAGI. The DNA of the CDR3 is TGTGCCAGCATGTCACATCATAGCAATCAGCCCCAGCATTTT. Encoded protein: CASMSHHSNQPQHF.

The chain links TRBV7-8 to TRBJ2-7; perhaps TRBD1 as D (5 bases). This CDR3 is 13 amino acids long. Germline V gives CDR1 SGHVS, CDR2 FQNEAQ. Trimming cost V 1 base and J 6 bases, with 10 bases left between them. The CDR3 sequence: CASSLVQGGEQYF. The CDR3, as DNA: TGTGCCAGCAGCTTAGTCCAGGGTGGCGAGCAGTACTTC. Full variable domain (outside the CDR3, taken from reference TRBV7-8 and TRBJ2-7): GAGVSQSPRYKVAKRGQDVALRCDPISGHVSLFWYQQALGQGPEFLTYFQNEAQLDKSGLPSDRFFAERPEGSVSTLKIQRTQQEDSAVYLCASSLVQGGEQYFGPGTRLTVT.

The rearrangement joins TRBV14 to TRBJ2-2, with 9 nucleotides matching TRBD2. This CDR3 has 15 amino acids. Per germline, CDR1 SGHDN and CDR2 FVKESK. J was trimmed by 3 bases and V by 4 bases; bases with no gene match: 3. CDR3 in DNA: TGTGCCAGCAGCCCCCGACTAGCGGACACCGGGGAGCTGTTTTTT. Encoded protein: CASSPRLADTGELFF.

V gene TRBV6-5 combines with J gene TRBJ1-2, with D possibly TRBD1 on 5 matching bases. The CDR3 has 14 amino acids. From germline, CDR1 is MNHEY and CDR2 SVGAGI. Trimming removed 2 bases at V and 4 bases at J, with 11 bases between. CDR3 DNA: TGTGCCAGCAGTTACGCGGACACAGCCTATGGCTACACCTTC. Translation: CASSYADTAYGYTF.

This clone appeared a single time. The chain has TRBV15 and TRBJ2-3; D is unclear. The CDR3 is 13 amino acids. Germline V gives CDR1 LNHNV, CDR2 YYDKDF (reference sequence). V lost 0 bases, J lost 6 bases, and 7 bases lay in between. The CDR3 loop reads CATSREAWDTQYF. CDR3 coding DNA: TGTGCCACCAGCAGAGAAGCGTGGGATACGCAGTATTTT.

The chain combines TRBV5-1 with TRBJ1-1, with TRBD1 as a possible D gene (5 bases). Between the trimmed V and J ends, which lost 0 bases and 6 bases, there was a span of 12 bases. CDR3 length equals 14 residues. Germline CDR1 reads SGHRS; CDR2 reads YFSETQ. CDR3 protein: CASSLAGQGAEAFF. The CDR3 DNA is TGCGCCAGCAGCTTGGCAGGGCAAGGCGCTGAAGCTTTCTTT.

This rearrangement joins TRBV2 to TRBJ2-5; D call uncertain. The CDR3 spans 13 residues. The germline V gene encodes CDR1 SNHLY and CDR2 FYNNEI. The germline V and J ends were trimmed by 4 bases and 1 base, with 7 bases remaining between them. The CDR3 loop reads CASSGRIQETQYF. As DNA, the CDR3 is TGTGCCAGCAGTGGACGGATCCAAGAGACCCAGTACTTC.

This chain connects TRBV6-1 to TRBJ1-2; unclear D gene. Germline V gene lookup returns CDR1 MNHNS and CDR2 SASEGT. The V and J ends lost 1 base and 5 bases respectively, with 8 bases between them. The CDR3 is made up of 13 amino acids. CDR3 in DNA: TGTGCCAGCAGTGAAGGACGAACTTATGGCTACACCTTC. As protein: CASSEGRTYGYTF.

The J gene is TRBJ1-5, the V gene TRBV2; perhaps TRBD1 as D (6 bases). Trimming stripped 3 bases from V and 5 bases from J, with 8 bases between. The germline gives CDR1 SNHLY, CDR2 FYNNEI. The CDR3 loop spans 13 amino acids. This CDR3 reads CASSEEGDQPQHF. The CDR3 DNA reads as TGTGCCAGCAGTGAGGAGGGGGATCAGCCCCAGCATTTT.

CDR3 nucleotides: TGTGCCAGCAGTGGGACAGGGGGTATCACCGGGGAGCTGTTTTTT. Its protein is CASSGTGGITGELFF. The rearrangement joins TRBV6-4 to TRBJ2-2; 10 bases align to TRBD1. J gave up 4 bases and V 4 bases, and 3 bases lay outside the gene matches. Germline loops: CDR1 MRHNA, CDR2 SNTAGT. The CDR3 runs 15 residues.

This chain uses TRBV6-5 with TRBJ2-3; possible D gene TRBD2, 5 bases. The CDR3 covers 14 residues. The V gene lost 7 bases and the J gene lost 5 bases, with 16 bases spanning the gap. Germline assignment: CDR1 MNHEY and CDR2 SVGAGI. The CDR3 spells CASKVGEGIDTQYF. In DNA form, the CDR3 reads TGTGCCAGCAAGGTGGGCGAGGGCATAGATACGCAGTATTTT.

This rearrangement joins TRBV10-2 to TRBJ1-2; D possibly corresponds to TRBD1 (6 bases). The germline gives CDR1 WSHSY, CDR2 SAAADI. V gave up 1 base and J gave up 7 bases, with 16 bases separating them. The CDR3 totals 15 residues. This CDR3 is CASSEWPSGGGGYTF. The DNA for the CDR3 is TGCGCCAGCAGTGAGTGGCCCTCCGGGGGCGGTGGCTACACCTTC.

The rearrangement uses TRBV11-2 and TRBJ1-2; 7 bases agree with TRBD1. CDR3 length: 14 amino acids. Trimming removed 3 bases from V and 2 bases from J; junction bases left unmatched: 3. Germline CDR1 SGHAT, CDR2 FQNNGV. CDR3 residues: CASSLAGQNYGYTF. CDR3 bases: TGTGCCAGCAGCTTGGCGGGACAGAACTATGGCTACACCTTC.

This clone was found once. The J gene is TRBJ1-5, the V gene TRBV19; D possibly corresponds to TRBD1 (6 bases). V shed 5 bases and J shed 5 bases, with 19 bases lying between them. This CDR3 contains 16 residues. Germline V gene sequence: CDR1 LNHDA, CDR2 SQIVND (reference sequence). The DNA of the CDR3 is TGTGCCAGTAGTCCGAGGGGGGACGCACCTTATCAGCCCCAGCATTTT. As protein: CASSPRGDAPYQPQHF. Full variable domain (outside the CDR3, taken from reference TRBV19 and TRBJ1-5): DGGITQSPKYLFRKEGQNVTLSCEQNLNHDAMYWYRQDPGQGLRLIYYSQIVNDFQKGDIAEGYSVSREKKESFPLTVTSAQKNPTAFYLCASSPRGDAPYQPQHFGDGTRLSIL.

This clone has just one count. The J gene is TRBJ1-5, the V gene TRBV6-1; D is ambiguous. This CDR3 contains 16 residues. V lost 0 bases, J lost 7 bases, and 16 bases lay in between. Germline V CDR1 and CDR2: MNHNS, SASEGT. The CDR3 region has the DNA TGTGCCAGCAGTGAAGCGCCGGCTCAACAGCCACAGCCCCAGCATTTT. Its protein product is CASSEAPAQQPQPQHF.

The chain employs TRBV7-2 and TRBJ2-2; TRBD1 aligns across 8 bases. Trimming cost V 6 bases and J 4 bases; bases outside gene matches: 4. Looked up from germline, CDR1 is SGHTA and CDR2 is FQGNSA. The CDR3 contains 14 residues. The CDR3 nucleotides are TGTGCCAGCAGGGACAGGGTGGCCACCGGGGAGCTGTTTTTT. It codes for CASRDRVATGELFF.

This clone showed up just once. The chain is built from TRBV12-5 and TRBJ1-1; no firm D call. The V gene lost 1 base and the J gene lost 1 base, with 4 bases spanning the gap. This CDR3 spans 13 amino acids. The germline CDR1 and CDR2 sequences are LGHNT and FRNRAP. The CDR3 reads CASGLGANTEAFF. As DNA, the CDR3 is TGTGCTAGTGGTTTGGGTGCGAACACTGAAGCTTTCTTT.